One and the same sample provided the 19 T cell receptor beta chains below, sequenced in a study of blood T cells in healthy people across ages. A sample-barcoded 5' primer and a J-beta primer mix were used in a second PCR of roughly 6 to 11 cycles. TCRdb itself ran the 5' RACE reads through MiXCR, one entry per CDR3 protein. This sample has 550,000 to 800,000 distinct CDR3 sequences, with 32% found just once. The sample consisted of blood. These receptors were obtained from a woman aged 80 or over in good health.

This clonotype was observed a few times. The rearrangement links TRBV18 to TRBJ1-2; unclear D gene. The V gene lost 3 bases and the J gene lost 4 bases, with 12 bases spanning the gap. Germline V lookup: CDR1 KGHSH, CDR2 LQKENI. This CDR3 has 14 amino acids. The CDR3 spells CASSPQEEAYGYTF. CDR3 nucleotides: TGTGCCAGCTCACCCCAAGAGGAGGCCTATGGCTACACCTTC.

The chain links TRBV20-1 to TRBJ2-3, with D possibly being TRBD2 (6 bases). Germline V gene lookup returns CDR1 DFQATT and CDR2 SNEGSKA (reference sequence). Trimming stripped 2 bases from V and 1 base from J, with 10 bases between. The CDR3 has 14 amino acids. CDR3 DNA sequence: TGCAGTGCTAGAAGGGACTCCCGCACAGATACGCAGTATTTT. It yields the protein CSARRDSRTDTQYF.

In its sample, this clonotype was seen many times. This rearrangement joins TRBV5-1 to TRBJ2-5, with D unclear. Per the germline V gene, CDR1 is SGHRS and CDR2 is YFSETQ. The V gene lost 3 bases and the J gene lost 5 bases, with 11 bases spanning the gap. This CDR3 has 13 residues. Here the CDR3 reads CASSWLPRETQYF. The CDR3 DNA sequence: TGCGCCAGCAGCTGGTTACCAAGGGAGACCCAGTACTTC.

This clonotype was seen at least ten times. CDR3 loop: CASSLVPGLAGAPTSQETQYF. For the CDR3, the DNA is TGTGCCAGCAGCTTAGTCCCCGGACTAGCGGGGGCCCCAACCTCCCAAGAGACCCAGTACTTC. This chain uses TRBV7-2 with TRBJ2-5, with 13 bases that match TRBD2. The CDR3 contains 21 residues. Germline V lookup: CDR1 SGHTA, CDR2 FQGNSA. Trimming took 1 base from V and 1 from J; bases not matched to a gene: 15. Variable domain in full (rest from reference TRBV7-2 and TRBJ2-5): GAGVSQSPSNKVTEKGKDVELRCDPISGHTALYWYRQSLGQGLEFLIYFQGNSAPDKSGLPSDRFSAERTGGSVSTLTIQRTQQEDSAVYLCASSLVPGLAGAPTSQETQYFGPGTRLLVL.

This clonotype was observed many times. This chain links TRBV7-6 with TRBJ2-1, with unresolved D. V lost 0 bases, J lost 8 bases, and 11 bases lay in between. The germline V gene has CDR1 SGHVS and CDR2 FNYEAQ. The CDR3 spans 14 residues. As DNA, the CDR3 is TGTGCCAGCAGCTTAGCGCAAGGGATCCATGAGCAGTTCTTC. Its translation is CASSLAQGIHEQFF.

The chain recombines TRBV5-4 with TRBJ2-6, with D perhaps given as TRBD1 or TRBD2 (5 bases each). The CDR3 sequence is 19 residues long. Trimming left V 1 base short and J 0 bases short, with 17 bases between. CDR1 SGHNT and CDR2 YYREEE come from the germline V gene (reference sequence). For the CDR3, the DNA is TGTGCCAGCAGCTTGACGGGGCTAACAGCTCCCTCTGGGGCCAACGTCCTGACTTTC. This gives the protein CASSLTGLTAPSGANVLTF.

This clonotype has just a few counts. The rearrangement uses TRBV19 and TRBJ2-1; tentative D call: TRBD2 (6 bases). In germline, CDR1 is LNHDA, CDR2 SQIVND (reference sequence). There are 15 residues in the CDR3. V lost 4 bases and J 5 bases, leaving 15 bases between the germline ends. Here the CDR3 reads CASSTPGLINNEQFF. CDR3 in DNA: TGTGCCAGTAGTACGCCGGGACTTATTAACAATGAGCAGTTCTTC.

In the case of this clonotype: This sequence may be a read error, since a much larger clone differs from it by one base. The chain recombines TRBV29-1 with TRBJ1-5; tentative D call: TRBD1 (5 bases). Germline loops: CDR1 SQVTM, CDR2 ANQGSEA. The CDR3 has 13 residues. The CDR3 here is CNAWDGDNQPQHF. The DNA for the CDR3 is TGCAACGCGTGGGACGGAGACAATCAGCCCCAGCATTTT.

Worth noting for this clonotype: A much larger clone sits a single nucleotide away, making a read error possible. The V call is TRBV20-1, the J call TRBJ2-1; the D gene is possibly TRBD2 (6 bases). The CDR3 runs to 16 residues. From germline, CDR1 is DFQATT and CDR2 SNEGSKA (reference sequence). CDR3 in DNA: TGCAGTGCTAGAGTCAGGGAGCGGGCATCCTGCAATGAGCAGTTCTTC. It codes for CSARVRERASCNEQFF.

This clonotype was seen many times. The chain carries TRBV20-1 and TRBJ1-2, with D unresolved. The germline CDR1 and CDR2 sequences are DFQATT and SNEGSKA (reference sequence). Trimming left V 4 bases short and J 3 bases short, with 9 bases between. The CDR3 totals 12 residues. The CDR3 sequence: CSATPDDYGYTF. The DNA for the CDR3 is TGCAGTGCTACCCCCGACGACTATGGCTACACCTTC.

Many counts were recorded for this clonotype. The gene calls are TRBV7-6 and TRBJ2-7; possible D gene TRBD1, 5 bases. The CDR3 consists of 16 residues. The V and J ends lost 7 bases and 5 bases respectively, with 24 bases between them. CDR1 is SGHVS and CDR2 is FNYEAQ in the germline V gene. CDR3 in DNA: TGTGCCAGCACCTTGCAATTGGGGCAGCCGATCGACGAGCAGTACTTC. Translating gives CASTLQLGQPIDEQYF. Full variable domain (rest looked up from reference TRBV7-6 and TRBJ2-7): GAGVSQSPRYKVTKRGQDVALRCDPISGHVSLYWYRQALGQGPEFLTYFNYEAQQDKSGLPNDRFSAERPEGSISTLTIQRTEQRDSAMYRCASTLQLGQPIDEQYFGPGTRLTVT.

The chain carries TRBV21-1 and TRBJ1-3; the D call TRBD1 from the table was never checked on the DNA. TRBV21-1 is given as a pseudogene. This CDR3 is built from 17 residues. As DNA, the CDR3 is TGTGCCAGCAGCACGAAACCCCGACAGGGGGCGGGAAACACCATATATTTT. The encoded protein is CASSTKPRQGAGNTIYF.

The CDR3 spells CSALQGRYTNEQYF. The CDR3 DNA reads as TGCAGTGCTTTACAGGGCAGATATACTAACGAGCAGTACTTC. The chain links TRBV20-1 to TRBJ2-7, with D maybe TRBD1 (6 bases). The V and J ends lost 5 bases and 5 bases respectively, with 19 bases between them. The CDR3 loop spans 14 amino acids. The germline V gene encodes CDR1 DFQATT and CDR2 SNEGSKA (reference sequence).

The rearrangement joins TRBV11-1 to TRBJ2-1; 9 bases line up with TRBD2. CDR1 is SGHAT, CDR2 FQDESV, per germline (reference sequence). CDR3 size: 16 residues. The ends lost 4 bases at V and 7 bases at J; junction bases unmatched: 11. The CDR3 coding sequence is TGTGCCAGCAGCTCCCTTGCCAGCGGGGGGCAAAATGAGCAGTTCTTC. This encodes CASSSLASGGQNEQFF.

This clonotype came up a few times. CDR3 protein: CASSVTAGSGNIQYF. DNA for the CDR3: TGTGCCAGCAGCGTGACCGCAGGTAGCGGAAACATTCAGTACTTC. The chain uses TRBV9 and TRBJ2-4; the D gene is possibly TRBD2 (6 bases). V lost 2 bases to trimming and J lost 6 bases, with 15 bases between them. Germline assignment: CDR1 SGDLS and CDR2 YYNGEE. This CDR3 region has 15 residues.

This clonotype has ten or more counts. This chain connects TRBV9 to TRBJ2-7; tentative D call: TRBD1 (6 bases). V was clipped by 4 bases and J by 7 bases, with 18 bases between them. Germline CDR1 and CDR2: SGDLS and YYNGEE. The CDR3 has 14 amino acids. CDR3 nucleotide sequence: TGTGCCAGCAGCCGACGGGACAACCATGAGGAGCAGTACTTC. Translating it yields CASSRRDNHEEQYF.

This clonotype was observed at least ten times. The rearrangement links TRBV29-1 to TRBJ1-4; no reliable D call. CDR1 SQVTM and CDR2 ANQGSEA come from the germline V gene. V lost 4 bases, J lost 11 bases, and 20 bases lay in between. The CDR3 loop spans 14 amino acids. Here the CDR3 reads CSVVGASSQSKLFF. In DNA, the CDR3 is TGCAGCGTTGTCGGAGCTTCCTCACAGTCGAAACTGTTTTTT. The complete variable domain, with remaining parts taken from reference TRBV29-1 and TRBJ1-4, reads SAVISQKPSRDICQRGTSLTIQCQVDSQVTMMFWYRQQPGQSLTLIATANQGSEATYESGFVIDKFPISRPNLTFSTLTVSNMSPEDSSIYLCSVVGASSQSKLFFGSGTQLSVL.

This clonotype was detected a few times. The chain has TRBV3-1 and TRBJ1-5, with D possibly being TRBD1 (5 bases). V shed 4 bases and J shed 7 bases, with 17 bases lying between them. CDR3 size: 15 residues. The V gene's germline CDR1 is LGHDT and CDR2 YNNKEL (reference sequence). CDR3 coding DNA: TGTGCCAGCAGCCCCTTTACAGGTCCCGGGCAGCCCCAGCATTTT. The encoded protein is CASSPFTGPGQPQHF.

This clonotype was seen at least ten times. Sequence at one end of the junction differs from germline and may be a read error. This sequence joins TRBV29-1 and TRBJ2-7; 9 nucleotides agree with TRBD1. The CDR3 has 14 residues. Per the germline V gene, CDR1 is SQVTM and CDR2 is ANQGSEA. The CDR3 sequence: CSVDLGTGSSEQYF. DNA of the CDR3: TGCAGCGTTGACCTCGGGACAGGGTCCTCCGAGCAGTACTTC.